This TCR beta chain is from a study of human versus mouse CDR3 diversity and MHC coevolution. Study summary: Between about 5.5 x 10^6 and 1.8 x 10^7 valid reads came from each sample. Whole-study findings and limits: The lowest clonal inequality scores came from most of the three human donors. iCHAO1 estimated the human TCR beta repertoire at 1.5 million to 2 million clonotypes. Mice had fewer CDR3 deletions and insertions than humans on average.

In the case of this clone: The antigen is unknown.

Germline CDR1 is ENHRY and CDR2 is SYGVKD. The CDR3 loop spans 14 amino acids. J lost 6 bases, V lost 4 bases, and 6 bases had no gene match. TCRdb's copy holds only in-frame clones and misses some; the assay was immunoSEQ multiplex PCR. The data show roughly 80,000 clones, approximately 90% seen once. The sequencing input was naive CD4+ T cells from blood. Subset specified: CD45RO-negative CD62L-positive naive CD4 T cells. This clonotype was sampled from a person aged 30 to 69 in good health. The chain combines TRBV10-3 with TRBJ2-7, with 10 bases identical to TRBD2. The CDR3 nucleotides read TGTGCCATCAGTGCAAGCGGGGGGGCGGGCGAGCAGTACTTC. This sequence encodes CAISASGGAGEQYF.